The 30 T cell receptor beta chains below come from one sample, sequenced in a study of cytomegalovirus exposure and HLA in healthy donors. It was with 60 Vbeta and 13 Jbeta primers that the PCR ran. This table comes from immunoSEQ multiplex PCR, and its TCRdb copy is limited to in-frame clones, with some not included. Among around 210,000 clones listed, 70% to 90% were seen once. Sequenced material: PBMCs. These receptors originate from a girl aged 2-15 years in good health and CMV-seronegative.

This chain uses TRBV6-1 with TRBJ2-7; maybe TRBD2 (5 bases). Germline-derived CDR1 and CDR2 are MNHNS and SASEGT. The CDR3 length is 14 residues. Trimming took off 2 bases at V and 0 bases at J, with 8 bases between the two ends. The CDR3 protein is CASSEFGSSYEQYF. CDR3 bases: TGTGCCAGCAGTGAATTTGGGAGCTCCTACGAGCAGTACTTC.

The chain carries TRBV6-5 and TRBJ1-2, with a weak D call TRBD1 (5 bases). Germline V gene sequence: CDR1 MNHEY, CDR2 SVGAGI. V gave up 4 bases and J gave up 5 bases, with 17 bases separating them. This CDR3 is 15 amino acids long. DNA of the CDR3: TGTGCCAGCAGTTGGTCTCGGGAGGGGAATTATGGCTACACCTTC. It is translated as CASSWSREGNYGYTF.

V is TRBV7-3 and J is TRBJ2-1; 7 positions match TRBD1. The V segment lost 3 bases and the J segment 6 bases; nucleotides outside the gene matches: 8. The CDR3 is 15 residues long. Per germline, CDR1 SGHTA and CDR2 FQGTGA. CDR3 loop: CASSLWGKGANEQFF. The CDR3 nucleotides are TGTGCCAGCAGCTTGTGGGGGAAGGGGGCCAATGAGCAGTTCTTC.

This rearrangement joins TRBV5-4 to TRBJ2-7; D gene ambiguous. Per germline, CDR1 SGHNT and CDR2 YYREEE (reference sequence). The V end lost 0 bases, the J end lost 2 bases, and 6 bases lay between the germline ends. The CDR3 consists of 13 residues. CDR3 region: CASSLDTTYEQYF. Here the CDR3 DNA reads TGTGCCAGCAGCTTGGACACCACCTACGAGCAGTACTTC.

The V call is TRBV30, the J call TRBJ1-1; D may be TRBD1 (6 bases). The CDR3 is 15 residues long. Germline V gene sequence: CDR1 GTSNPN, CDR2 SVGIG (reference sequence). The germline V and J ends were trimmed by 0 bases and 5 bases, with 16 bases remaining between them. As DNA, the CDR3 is TGTGCCTGGAGTGTAATACAGGGTAGAGTAACTGAAGCTTTCTTT. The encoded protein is CAWSVIQGRVTEAFF.

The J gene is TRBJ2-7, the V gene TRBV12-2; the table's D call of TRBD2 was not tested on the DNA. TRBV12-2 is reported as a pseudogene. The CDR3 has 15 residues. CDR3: CASRSNLAGSYEQYF. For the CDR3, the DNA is TGTGCAAGTCGCTCCAACCTAGCGGGCAGTTACGAGCAGTACTTC.

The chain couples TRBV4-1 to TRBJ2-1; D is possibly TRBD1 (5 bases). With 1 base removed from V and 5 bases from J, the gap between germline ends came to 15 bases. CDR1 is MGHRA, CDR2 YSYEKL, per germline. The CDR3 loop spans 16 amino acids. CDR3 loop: CASSQVSGLRNNEQFF. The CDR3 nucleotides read TGCGCCAGCAGCCAAGTGTCAGGGTTAAGGAACAATGAGCAGTTCTTC.

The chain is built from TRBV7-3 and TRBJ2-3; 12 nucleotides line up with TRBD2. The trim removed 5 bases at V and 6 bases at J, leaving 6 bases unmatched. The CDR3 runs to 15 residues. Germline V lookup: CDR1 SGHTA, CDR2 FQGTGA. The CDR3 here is CASSPTSGGADTQYF. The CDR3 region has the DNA TGTGCCAGCAGCCCGACTAGCGGGGGAGCGGATACGCAGTATTTT.

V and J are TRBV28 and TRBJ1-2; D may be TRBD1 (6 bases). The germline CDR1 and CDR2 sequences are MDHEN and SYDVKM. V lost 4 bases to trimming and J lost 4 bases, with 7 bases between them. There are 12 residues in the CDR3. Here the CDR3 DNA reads TGTGCCAGCAGTTCGACAGGCTATGGCTACACCTTC. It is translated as CASSSTGYGYTF.

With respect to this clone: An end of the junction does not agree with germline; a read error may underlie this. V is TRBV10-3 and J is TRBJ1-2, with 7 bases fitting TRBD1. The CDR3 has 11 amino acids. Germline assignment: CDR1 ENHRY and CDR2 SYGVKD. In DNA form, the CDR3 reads TGTGCCATCAGTGAGCCTAGACAGGGCCTCTTC. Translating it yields CAISEPRQGLF.

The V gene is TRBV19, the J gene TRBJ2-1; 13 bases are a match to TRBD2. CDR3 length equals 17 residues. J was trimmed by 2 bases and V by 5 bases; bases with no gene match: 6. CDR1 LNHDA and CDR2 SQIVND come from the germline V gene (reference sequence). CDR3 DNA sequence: TGTGCCAGTAGTGTAGGGGGACTAGCGGGGACCTACAATGAGCAGTTCTTC. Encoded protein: CASSVGGLAGTYNEQFF.

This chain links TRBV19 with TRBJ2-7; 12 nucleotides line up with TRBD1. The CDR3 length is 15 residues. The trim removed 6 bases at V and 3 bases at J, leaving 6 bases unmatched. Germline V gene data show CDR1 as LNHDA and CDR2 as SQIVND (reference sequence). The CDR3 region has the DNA TGTGCCAGTAGAACCGGGACAGGGGGCCGCTACGAGCAGTACTTC. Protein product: CASRTGTGGRYEQYF.

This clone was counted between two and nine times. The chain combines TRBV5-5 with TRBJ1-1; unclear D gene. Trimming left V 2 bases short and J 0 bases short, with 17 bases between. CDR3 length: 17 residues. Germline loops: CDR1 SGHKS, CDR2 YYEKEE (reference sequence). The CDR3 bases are TGTGCCAGCAGCTTATCGGGTGCGGCACCCTTGAACACTGAAGCTTTCTTT. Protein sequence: CASSLSGAAPLNTEAFF.

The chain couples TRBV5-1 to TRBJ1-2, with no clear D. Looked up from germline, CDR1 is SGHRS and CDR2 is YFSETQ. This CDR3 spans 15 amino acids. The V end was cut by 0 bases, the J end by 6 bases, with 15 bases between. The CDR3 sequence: CASSLGAPATDGYTF. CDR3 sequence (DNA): TGCGCCAGCAGCTTGGGGGCCCCTGCTACAGATGGCTACACCTTC. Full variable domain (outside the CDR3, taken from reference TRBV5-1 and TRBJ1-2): KAGVTQTPRYLIKTRGQQVTLSCSPISGHRSVSWYQQTPGQGLQFLFEYFSETQRNKGNFPGRFSGRQFSNSRSEMNVSTLELGDSALYLCASSLGAPATDGYTFGSGTRLTVV.

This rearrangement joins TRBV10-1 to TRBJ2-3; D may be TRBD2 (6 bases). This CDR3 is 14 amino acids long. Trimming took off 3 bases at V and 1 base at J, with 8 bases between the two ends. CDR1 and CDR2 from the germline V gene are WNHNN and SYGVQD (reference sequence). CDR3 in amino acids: CASSDGGRTDTQYF. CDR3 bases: TGCGCCAGCAGTGACGGGGGACGCACAGATACGCAGTATTTT.

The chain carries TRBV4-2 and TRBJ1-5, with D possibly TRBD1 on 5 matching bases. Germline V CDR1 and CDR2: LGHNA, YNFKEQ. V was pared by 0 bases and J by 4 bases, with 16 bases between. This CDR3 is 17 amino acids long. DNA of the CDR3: TGTGCCAGCAGCCAAGAGGGGCTATGGGCAGCTAATCAGCCCCAGCATTTT. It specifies CASSQEGLWAANQPQHF.

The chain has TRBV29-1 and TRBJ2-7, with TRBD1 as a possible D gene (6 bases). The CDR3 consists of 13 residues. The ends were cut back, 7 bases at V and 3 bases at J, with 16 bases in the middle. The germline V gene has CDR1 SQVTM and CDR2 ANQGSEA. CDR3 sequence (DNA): TGCAGCGGTGGGGGACAATCTAACTACGAGCAGTACTTC. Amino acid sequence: CSGGGQSNYEQYF.

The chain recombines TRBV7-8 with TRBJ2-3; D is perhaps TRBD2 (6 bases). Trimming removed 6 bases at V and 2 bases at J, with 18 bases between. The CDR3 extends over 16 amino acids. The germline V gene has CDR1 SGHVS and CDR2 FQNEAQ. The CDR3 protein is CASSSRLESNTDTQYF. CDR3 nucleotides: TGTGCCAGCAGTAGTAGACTAGAATCAAACACAGATACGCAGTATTTT.

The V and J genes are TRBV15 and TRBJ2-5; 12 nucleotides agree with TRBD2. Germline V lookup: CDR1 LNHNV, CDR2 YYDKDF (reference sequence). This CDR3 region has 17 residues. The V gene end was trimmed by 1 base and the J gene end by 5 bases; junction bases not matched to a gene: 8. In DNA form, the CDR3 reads TGTGCCACCAGCAGAGTTTCTAGCGGGGGGGCGGGGGAGACCCAGTACTTC. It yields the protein CATSRVSSGGAGETQYF.

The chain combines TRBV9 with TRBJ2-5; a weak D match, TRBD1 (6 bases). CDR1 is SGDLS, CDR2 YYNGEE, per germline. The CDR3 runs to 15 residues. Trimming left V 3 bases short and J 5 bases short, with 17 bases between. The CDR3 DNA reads TGTGCCAGCAGCGGTCCTCAGGGGAAAGCGGAGACCCAGTACTTC. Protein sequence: CASSGPQGKAETQYF. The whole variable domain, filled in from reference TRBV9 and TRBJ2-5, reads DSGVTQTPKHLITATGQRVTLRCSPRSGDLSVYWYQQSLDQGLQFLIQYYNGEERAKGNILERFSAQQFPDLHSELNLSSLELGDSALYFCASSGPQGKAETQYFGPGTRLLVL.

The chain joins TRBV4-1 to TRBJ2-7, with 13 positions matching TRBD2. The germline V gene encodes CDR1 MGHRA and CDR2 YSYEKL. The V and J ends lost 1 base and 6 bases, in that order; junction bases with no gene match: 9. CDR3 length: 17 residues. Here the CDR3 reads CASSQGGLAGVVGEQYF. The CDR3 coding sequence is TGCGCCAGCAGCCAAGGCGGACTAGCGGGAGTCGTTGGCGAGCAGTACTTC.

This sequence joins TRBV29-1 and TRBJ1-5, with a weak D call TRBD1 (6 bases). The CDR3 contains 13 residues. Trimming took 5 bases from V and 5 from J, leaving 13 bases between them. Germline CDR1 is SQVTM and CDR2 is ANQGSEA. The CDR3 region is CSVHEGGDQPQHF. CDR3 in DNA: TGCAGCGTTCACGAGGGGGGGGATCAGCCCCAGCATTTT.

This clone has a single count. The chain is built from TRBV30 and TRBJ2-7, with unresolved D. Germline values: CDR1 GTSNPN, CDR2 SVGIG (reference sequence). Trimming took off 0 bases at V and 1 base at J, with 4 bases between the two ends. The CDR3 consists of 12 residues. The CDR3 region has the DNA TGTGCCTGGAGTGTATCGTCCTACGAGCAGTACTTC. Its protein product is CAWSVSSYEQYF.

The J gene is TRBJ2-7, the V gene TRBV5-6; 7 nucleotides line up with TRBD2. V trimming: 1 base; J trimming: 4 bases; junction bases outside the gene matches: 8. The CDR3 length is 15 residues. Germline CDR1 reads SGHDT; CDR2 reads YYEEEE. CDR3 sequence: CASSLNGGRAYEQYF. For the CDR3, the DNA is TGTGCCAGCAGCTTGAACGGCGGGAGAGCGTACGAGCAGTACTTC.

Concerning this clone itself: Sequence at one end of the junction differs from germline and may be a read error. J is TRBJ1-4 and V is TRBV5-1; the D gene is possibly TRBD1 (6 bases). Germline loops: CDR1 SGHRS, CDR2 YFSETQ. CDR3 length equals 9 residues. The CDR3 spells CASSAYRVF. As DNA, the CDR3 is TGCGCCAGCAGCGCCTACAGGGTTTTT.

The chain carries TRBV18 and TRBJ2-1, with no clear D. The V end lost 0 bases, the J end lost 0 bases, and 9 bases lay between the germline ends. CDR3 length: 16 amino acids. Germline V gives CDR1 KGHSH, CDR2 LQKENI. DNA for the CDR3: TGTGCCAGCTCACCACCGTCCGTTAGCTCCTACAATGAGCAGTTCTTC. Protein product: CASSPPSVSSYNEQFF.

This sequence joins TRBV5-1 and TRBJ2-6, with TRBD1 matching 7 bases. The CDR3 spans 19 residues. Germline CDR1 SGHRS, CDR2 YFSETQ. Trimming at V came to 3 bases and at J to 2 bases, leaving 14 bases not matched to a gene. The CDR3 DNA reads TGCGCCAGCAGCTGGCTGGGGGACAGTCCTTTAACTGGGGCCAACGTCCTGACTTTC. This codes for CASSWLGDSPLTGANVLTF.

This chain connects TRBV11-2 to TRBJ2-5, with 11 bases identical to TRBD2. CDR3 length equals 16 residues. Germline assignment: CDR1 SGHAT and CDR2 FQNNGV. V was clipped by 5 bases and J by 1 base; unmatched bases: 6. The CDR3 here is CASSLYSGRVQETQYF. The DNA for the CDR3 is TGTGCCAGCAGCCTTTATAGCGGGAGGGTCCAAGAGACCCAGTACTTC.

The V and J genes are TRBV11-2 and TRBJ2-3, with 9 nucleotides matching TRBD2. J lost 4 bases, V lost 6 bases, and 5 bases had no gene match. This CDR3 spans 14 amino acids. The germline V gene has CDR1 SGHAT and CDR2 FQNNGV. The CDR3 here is CASRFSGGADTQYF. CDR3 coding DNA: TGTGCCAGCAGGTTTAGCGGGGGCGCAGATACGCAGTATTTT.

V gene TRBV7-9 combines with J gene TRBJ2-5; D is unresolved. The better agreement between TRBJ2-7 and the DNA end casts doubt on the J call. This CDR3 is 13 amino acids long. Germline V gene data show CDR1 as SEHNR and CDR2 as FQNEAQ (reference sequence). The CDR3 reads CASSASGIYEQYF. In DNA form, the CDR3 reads TGTGCCAGCAGCGCTAGTGGCATTTACGAGCAGTACTTC.